Below are 28 T cell receptor beta chains sequenced from a single sample in a study of T cells expressing NK-cell markers. TCRdb re-called the 5' RACE reads, yielding one record per CDR3 amino acid sequence without DNA. This sample's clone table lists 350,000 to 400,000 distinct CDR3 sequences. Sequencing was carried out using blood T cells: a sorted CD56 or NKG2C T cell subset, CD4+ or CD8+ T cells, or bulk PBMC T cells (not recorded which). Receptors originate from a woman aged 50 to 60 in good health.

This chain joins TRBV10-3 and TRBJ2-1. From germline, CDR1 is ENHRY and CDR2 SYGVKD. CDR3 size: 12 residues. CDR3 amino acids: CAISQRNGEQFF.

CDR3 residues: CASSRAFSSYNEQFF. The J gene is TRBJ2-1, the V gene TRBV5-1; TCRdb's assignment of TRBD1 cannot be checked, as there is no DNA. This CDR3 is built from 15 residues. The germline V gene has CDR1 SGHRS and CDR2 YFSETQ.

The genes are TRBV29-1 and TRBJ2-7. CDR3 length equals 11 residues. Germline V gives CDR1 SQVTM, CDR2 ANQGSEA. The CDR3 loop reads CSVEGLYEQYF.

The rearrangement links TRBV20-1 to TRBJ2-5; without DNA, the TCRdb call of TRBD1 cannot be checked. Germline V lookup: CDR1 DFQATT, CDR2 SNEGSKA (reference sequence). This CDR3 contains 15 residues. The CDR3 reads CSAPPGAGNQETQYF.

The chain employs TRBV6-4 and TRBJ2-1; there is no DNA to check the TCRdb D call of TRBD1. CDR3 length: 14 residues. Germline CDR1 MRHNA, CDR2 SNTAGT. The CDR3 sequence is CATAREASYNEQFF.

This chain uses TRBV5-1 with TRBJ2-1; there is no DNA to check the TCRdb D call of TRBD2. Germline CDR1 SGHRS, CDR2 YFSETQ. There are 13 residues in the CDR3. CDR3 sequence reads: CASSLIAGDEQFF.

The genes are TRBV29-1 and TRBJ2-3; TCRdb returns TRBD2, unconfirmable since there is no DNA. Germline lookup yields CDR1 SQVTM and CDR2 ANQGSEA. The CDR3 has 12 amino acids. The CDR3 here is CSAEGPRDTQYF.

This chain connects TRBV15 to TRBJ2-6; TCRdb's D call of TRBD1 is untestable without DNA. The CDR3 loop spans 17 amino acids. CDR1 is LNHNV, CDR2 YYDKDF, per germline (reference sequence). CDR3 sequence reads: CATSREVGGSGANVLTF.

The rearrangement joins TRBV12-3 or TRBV12-4 to TRBJ2-5; the TCRdb call, TRBD2, lacks DNA for checking. The CDR3 has 14 amino acids. CDR3 residues: CASTPRGPQETQYF.

The chain recombines TRBV10-2 with TRBJ2-2; lacking DNA, the TRBD2 call made by TCRdb goes unchecked. The CDR3 has 17 residues. Germline V gene sequence: CDR1 WSHSY, CDR2 SAAADI. The CDR3 loop is CASLRTPLAGKTGELFF.

The genes are TRBV15 and TRBJ2-3. Looked up from germline, CDR1 is LNHNV and CDR2 is YYDKDF (reference sequence). CDR3 size: 17 residues. The chain's CDR3 is CATSRDMRSASTDTQYF.

The J gene is TRBJ2-3, the V gene TRBV4-2; there is no DNA to check the TCRdb D call of TRBD2. The CDR3 spans 16 residues. The V gene's germline CDR1 is LGHNA and CDR2 YNFKEQ. CDR3 protein: CASSQTAGGPGDTQYF.

The rearrangement links TRBV4-1 to TRBJ2-2; TCRdb reports TRBD2, a call that lacks DNA to check it against. Germline CDR1 and CDR2: MGHRA and YSYEKL. The CDR3 sequence is 15 residues long. CDR3: CASSGTSGRTGELFF.

The J gene is TRBJ2-1, the V gene TRBV7-8. CDR3 length equals 14 residues. The germline gives CDR1 SGHVS, CDR2 FQNEAQ. This chain's CDR3 is CASRAGRSVNEQFF.

V usage is TRBV4-1 and J usage is TRBJ1-4; TCRdb designates TRBD1, a call that cannot be tested without DNA. The CDR3 has 16 residues. Germline CDR1 and CDR2: MGHRA and YSYEKL. This CDR3 is CASSPWTDATNEKLFF.

The CDR3 sequence is CASSPPGGALTGELFF. The V and J genes are TRBV12-3 or TRBV12-4 and TRBJ2-2; TCRdb gives TRBD2 as the D gene, but with no DNA this cannot be confirmed. The CDR3 loop spans 16 amino acids.

The chain employs TRBV24-1 and TRBJ2-3; the D gene TCRdb calls, TRBD2, cannot be checked with no DNA. Germline assignment: CDR1 KGHDR and CDR2 SFDVKD. CDR3 length: 16 residues. CDR3 amino acids: CATSDLVGGPGDTQYF.

The chain uses TRBV20-1 and TRBJ1-1; TCRdb selects TRBD1, and the lack of DNA leaves this call unchecked. From germline, CDR1 is DFQATT and CDR2 SNEGSKA (reference sequence). The length of the CDR3 is 15 residues. The CDR3 loop is CSAREPGGANTEAFF.

J is TRBJ2-3 and V is TRBV7-7; there is no DNA to check the TCRdb D call of TRBD1. Per germline, CDR1 SSHAT and CDR2 FNYEAQ (reference sequence). The CDR3 extends over 15 amino acids. The CDR3: CASSSHRGLEDTQYF.

The rearrangement links TRBV30 to TRBJ1-4; the D gene TCRdb calls, TRBD1, cannot be checked with no DNA. CDR1 and CDR2 (germline): GTSNPN, SVGIG (reference sequence). The CDR3 length is 13 residues. CDR3: CAWSVGGPEKLFF. The complete variable domain, with remaining parts taken from reference TRBV30 and TRBJ1-4, reads SQTIHQWPATLVQPVGSPLSLECTVEGTSNPNLYWYRQAAGRGLQLLFYSVGIGQISSEVPQNLSASRPQDRQFILSSKKLLLSDSGFYLCAWSVGGPEKLFFGSGTQLSVL.

This chain links TRBV5-1 with TRBJ2-3. CDR1 and CDR2 from the germline V gene are SGHRS and YFSETQ. There are 15 residues in the CDR3. CDR3 amino acids: CASSLAGSSTDTQYF.

V usage is TRBV11-2 and J usage is TRBJ2-3. The CDR3 is 12 amino acids. CDR1 and CDR2 (germline): SGHAT, FQNNGV. The CDR3 sequence is CASSLDRDTQYF.

This sequence joins TRBV20-1 and TRBJ2-5; TCRdb gives TRBD2 as the D gene, but with no DNA this cannot be confirmed. Germline CDR1 and CDR2: DFQATT and SNEGSKA (reference sequence). The CDR3 has 14 residues. CDR3 sequence: CSANTPGTRETQYF.

The rearrangement links TRBV5-6 to TRBJ2-2; TCRdb lists TRBD2, though no DNA is available to test this call. Germline V lookup: CDR1 SGHDT, CDR2 YYEEEE. The CDR3 spans 15 residues. CDR3: CASSPGGLYTGELFF.

The J gene is TRBJ2-1, the V gene TRBV7-2; TCRdb returns TRBD2, unconfirmable since there is no DNA. CDR1 is SGHTA and CDR2 is FQGNSA in the germline V gene. The CDR3 is 15 amino acids. CDR3 sequence: CASSSSGGTYNEQFF.

The rearrangement links TRBV30 to TRBJ1-1; there is no DNA to check the TCRdb D call of TRBD1. This CDR3 is 14 amino acids long. Looked up from germline, CDR1 is GTSNPN and CDR2 is SVGIG (reference sequence). This CDR3 is CAWSAVRQRSEAFF.

The chain combines TRBV30 with TRBJ2-1; there is no DNA to check the TCRdb D call of TRBD2. From germline, CDR1 is GTSNPN and CDR2 SVGIG (reference sequence). The CDR3 runs 17 residues. The CDR3: CAWSTPLASGRGDEQFF.

V is TRBV7-9 and J is TRBJ2-1; the D call from TCRdb, TRBD2, cannot be confirmed without DNA. Germline V lookup: CDR1 SEHNR, CDR2 FQNEAQ (reference sequence). CDR3 length: 15 amino acids. The CDR3 loop reads CASRGSGRAYNEQFF. Complete variable domain (other parts from reference TRBV7-9 and TRBJ2-1): DTGVSQNPRHKITKRGQNVTFRCDPISEHNRLYWYRQTLGQGPEFLTYFQNEAQLEKSRLLSDRFSAERPKGSFSTLEIQRTEQGDSAMYLCASRGSGRAYNEQFFGPGTRLTVL.